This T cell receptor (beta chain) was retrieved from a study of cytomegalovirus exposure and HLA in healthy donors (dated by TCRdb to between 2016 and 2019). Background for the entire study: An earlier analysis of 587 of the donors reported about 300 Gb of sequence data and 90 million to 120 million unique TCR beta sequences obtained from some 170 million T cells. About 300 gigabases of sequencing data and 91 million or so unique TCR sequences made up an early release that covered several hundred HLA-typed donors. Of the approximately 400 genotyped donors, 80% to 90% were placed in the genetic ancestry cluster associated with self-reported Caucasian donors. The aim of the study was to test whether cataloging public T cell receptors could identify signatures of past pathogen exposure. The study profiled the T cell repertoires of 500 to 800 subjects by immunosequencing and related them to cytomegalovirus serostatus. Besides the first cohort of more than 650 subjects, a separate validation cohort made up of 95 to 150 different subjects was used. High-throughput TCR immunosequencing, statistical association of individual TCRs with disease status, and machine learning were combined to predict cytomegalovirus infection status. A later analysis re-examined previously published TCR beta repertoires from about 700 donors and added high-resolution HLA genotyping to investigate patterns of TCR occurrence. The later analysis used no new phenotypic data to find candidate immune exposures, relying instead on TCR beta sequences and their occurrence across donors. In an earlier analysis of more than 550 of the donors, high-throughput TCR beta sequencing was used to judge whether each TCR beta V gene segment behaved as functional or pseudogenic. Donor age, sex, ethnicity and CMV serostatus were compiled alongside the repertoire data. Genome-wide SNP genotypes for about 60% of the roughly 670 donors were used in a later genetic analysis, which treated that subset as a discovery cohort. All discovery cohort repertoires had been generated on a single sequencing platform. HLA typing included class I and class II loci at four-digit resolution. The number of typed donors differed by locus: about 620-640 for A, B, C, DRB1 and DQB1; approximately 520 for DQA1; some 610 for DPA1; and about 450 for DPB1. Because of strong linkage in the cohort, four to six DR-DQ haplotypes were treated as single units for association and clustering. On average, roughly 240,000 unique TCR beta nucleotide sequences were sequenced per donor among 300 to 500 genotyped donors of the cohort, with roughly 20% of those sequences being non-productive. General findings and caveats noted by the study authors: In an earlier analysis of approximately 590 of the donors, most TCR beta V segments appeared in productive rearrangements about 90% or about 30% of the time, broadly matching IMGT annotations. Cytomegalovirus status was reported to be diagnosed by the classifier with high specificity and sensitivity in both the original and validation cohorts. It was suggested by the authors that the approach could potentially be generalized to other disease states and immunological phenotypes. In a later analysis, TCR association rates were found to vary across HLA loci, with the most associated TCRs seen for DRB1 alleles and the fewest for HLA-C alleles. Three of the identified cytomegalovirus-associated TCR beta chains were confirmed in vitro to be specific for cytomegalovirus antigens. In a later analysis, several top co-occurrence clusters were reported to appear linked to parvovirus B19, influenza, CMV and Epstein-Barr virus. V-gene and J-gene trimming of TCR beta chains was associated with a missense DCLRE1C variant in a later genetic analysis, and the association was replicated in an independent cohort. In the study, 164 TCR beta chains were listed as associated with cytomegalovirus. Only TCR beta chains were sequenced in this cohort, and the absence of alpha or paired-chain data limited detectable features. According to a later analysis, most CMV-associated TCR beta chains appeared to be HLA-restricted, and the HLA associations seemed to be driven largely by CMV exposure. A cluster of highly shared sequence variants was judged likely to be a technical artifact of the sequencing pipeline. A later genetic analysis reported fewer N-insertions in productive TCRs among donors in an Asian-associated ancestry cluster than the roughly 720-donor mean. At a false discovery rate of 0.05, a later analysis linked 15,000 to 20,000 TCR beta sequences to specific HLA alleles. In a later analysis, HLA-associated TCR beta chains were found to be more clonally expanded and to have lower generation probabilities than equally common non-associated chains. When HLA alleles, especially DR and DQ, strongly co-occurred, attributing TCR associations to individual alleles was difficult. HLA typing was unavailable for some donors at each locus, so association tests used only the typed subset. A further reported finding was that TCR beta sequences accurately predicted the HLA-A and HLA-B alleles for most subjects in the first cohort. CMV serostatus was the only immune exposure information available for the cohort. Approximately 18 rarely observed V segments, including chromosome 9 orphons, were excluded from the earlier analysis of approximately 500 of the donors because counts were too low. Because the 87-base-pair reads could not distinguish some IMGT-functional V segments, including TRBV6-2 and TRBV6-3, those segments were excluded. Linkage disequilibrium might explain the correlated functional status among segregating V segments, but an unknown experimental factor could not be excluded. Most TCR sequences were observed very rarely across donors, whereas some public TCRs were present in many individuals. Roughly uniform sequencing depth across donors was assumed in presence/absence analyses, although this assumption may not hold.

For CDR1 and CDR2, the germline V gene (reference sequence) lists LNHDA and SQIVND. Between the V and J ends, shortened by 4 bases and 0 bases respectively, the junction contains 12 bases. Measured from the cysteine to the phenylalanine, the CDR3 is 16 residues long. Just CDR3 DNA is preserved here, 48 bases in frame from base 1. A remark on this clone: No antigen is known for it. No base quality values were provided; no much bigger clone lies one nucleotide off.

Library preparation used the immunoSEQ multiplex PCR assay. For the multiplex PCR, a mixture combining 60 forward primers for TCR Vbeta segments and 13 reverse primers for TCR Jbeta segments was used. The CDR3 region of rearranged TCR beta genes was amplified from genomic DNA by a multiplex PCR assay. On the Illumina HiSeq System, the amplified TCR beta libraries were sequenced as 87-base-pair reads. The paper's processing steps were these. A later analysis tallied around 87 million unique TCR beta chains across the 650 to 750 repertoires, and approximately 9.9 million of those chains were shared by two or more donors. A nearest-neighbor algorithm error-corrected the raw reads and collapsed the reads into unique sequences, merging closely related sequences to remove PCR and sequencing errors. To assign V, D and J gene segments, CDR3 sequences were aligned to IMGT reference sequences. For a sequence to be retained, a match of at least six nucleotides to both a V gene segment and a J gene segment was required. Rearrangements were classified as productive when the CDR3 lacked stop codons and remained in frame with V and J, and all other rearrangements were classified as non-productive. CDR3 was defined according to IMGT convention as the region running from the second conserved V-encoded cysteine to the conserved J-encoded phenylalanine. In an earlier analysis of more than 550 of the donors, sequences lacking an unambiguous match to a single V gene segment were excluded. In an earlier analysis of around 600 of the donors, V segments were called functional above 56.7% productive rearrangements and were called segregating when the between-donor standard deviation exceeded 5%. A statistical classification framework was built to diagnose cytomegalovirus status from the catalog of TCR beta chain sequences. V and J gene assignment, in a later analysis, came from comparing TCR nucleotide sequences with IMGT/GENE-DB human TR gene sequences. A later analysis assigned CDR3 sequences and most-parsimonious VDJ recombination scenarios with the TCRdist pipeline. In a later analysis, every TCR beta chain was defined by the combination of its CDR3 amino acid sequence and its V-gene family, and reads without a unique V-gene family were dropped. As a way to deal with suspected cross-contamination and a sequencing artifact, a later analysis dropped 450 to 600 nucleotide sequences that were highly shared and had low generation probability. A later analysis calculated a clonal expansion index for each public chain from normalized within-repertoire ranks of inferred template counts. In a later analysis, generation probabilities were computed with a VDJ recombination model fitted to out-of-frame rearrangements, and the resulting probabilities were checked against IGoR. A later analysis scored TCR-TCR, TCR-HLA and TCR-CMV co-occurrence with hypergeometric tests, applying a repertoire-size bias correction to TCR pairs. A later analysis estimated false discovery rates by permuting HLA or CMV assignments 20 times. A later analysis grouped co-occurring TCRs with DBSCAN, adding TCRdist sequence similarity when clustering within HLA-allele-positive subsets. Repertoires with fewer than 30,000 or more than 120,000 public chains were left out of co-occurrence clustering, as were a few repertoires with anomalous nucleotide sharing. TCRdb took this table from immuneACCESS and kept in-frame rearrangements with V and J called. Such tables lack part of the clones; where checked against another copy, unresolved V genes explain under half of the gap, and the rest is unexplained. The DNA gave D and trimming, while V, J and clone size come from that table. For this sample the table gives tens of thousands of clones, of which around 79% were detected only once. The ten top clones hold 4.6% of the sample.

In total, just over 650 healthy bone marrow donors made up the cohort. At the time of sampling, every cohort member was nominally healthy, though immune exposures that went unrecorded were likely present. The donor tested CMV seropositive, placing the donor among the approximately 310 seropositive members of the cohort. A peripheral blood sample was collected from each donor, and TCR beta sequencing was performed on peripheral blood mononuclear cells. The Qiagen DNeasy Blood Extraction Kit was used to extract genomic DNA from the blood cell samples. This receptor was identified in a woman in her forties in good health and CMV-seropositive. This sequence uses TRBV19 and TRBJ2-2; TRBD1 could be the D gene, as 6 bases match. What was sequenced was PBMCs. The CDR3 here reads CASSRNRASNTGELFF. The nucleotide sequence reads TGTGCCAGTAGTAGGAACAGGGCTTCGAACACCGGGGAGCTGTTTTTT.